The 7 T cell receptor beta chains reported below all come from one sample, sequenced in a study of blood T cell repertoires in COVID-19. Profiling relied on immunoSEQ multiplex PCR, and the TCRdb table lists in-frame clones only, not all of them. The sample contains 120,000 or so clones, around 79% of which appear only once. The sequencing input was peripheral blood. These receptors were obtained from a woman aged 80 or over with active or convalescent COVID-19.

This clone has a handful of counts. The J gene is TRBJ2-5, the V gene TRBV7-2, with a weak D call TRBD1 (5 bases). There are 12 residues in the CDR3. Germline V CDR1 and CDR2: SGHTA, FQGNSA. Trimming took 8 bases from V and 3 from J, leaving 10 bases between them. The CDR3 is CASQGTKETQYF. The CDR3, as DNA: TGTGCCAGCCAGGGAACTAAAGAGACCCAGTACTTC. Based on the CDR3 plus reference TRBV7-2 and TRBJ2-5, the full variable domain is GAGVSQSPSNKVTEKGKDVELRCDPISGHTALYWYRQSLGQGLEFLIYFQGNSAPDKSGLPSDRFSAERTGGSVSTLTIQRTQQEDSAVYLCASQGTKETQYFGPGTRLLVL.

The V and J genes are TRBV7-9 and TRBJ2-7; tentatively, D is TRBD1 (6 bases). Looked up from germline, CDR1 is SEHNR and CDR2 is FQNEAQ (reference sequence). The CDR3 covers 12 residues. V was cut by 4 bases and J by 6 bases, with 10 bases left in between. CDR3 bases: TGTGCCAGCAGCTCACAGGGTACCGAGCAGTACTTC. As protein: CASSSQGTEQYF.

This clone was seen more than once but under ten times. The chain is built from TRBV6-2 or TRBV6-3 and TRBJ1-1, with 7 bases lining up with TRBD1. Germline loops: CDR1 MNHEY, CDR2 SVGEGT. CDR3 length: 13 residues. Trimming took 4 bases from V and 4 from J; bases not matched to a gene: 3. The CDR3 region has the DNA TGTGCCAGCAGTTTACAGGGGCGCACTGAAGCTTTCTTT. Translation: CASSLQGRTEAFF.

The rearrangement links TRBV25-1 to TRBJ2-3; D is unresolved. There are 14 residues in the CDR3. In germline, CDR1 is MGHDK, CDR2 SYGVNS. V dropped 3 bases and J dropped 0 bases, with 7 bases sitting between them. CDR3 sequence reads: CASSDTGSTDTQYF. Here the CDR3 DNA reads TGTGCCAGCAGTGATACGGGTAGCACAGATACGCAGTATTTT.

The chain joins TRBV5-1 to TRBJ2-1; 8 positions agree with TRBD2. The germline gives CDR1 SGHRS, CDR2 YFSETQ. The CDR3 contains 14 residues. V lost 3 bases to trimming and J lost 6 bases; unmatched junction nucleotides: 5. DNA for the CDR3: TGCGCCAGCAGCTCCGGACTAGCAGCCAATGAGCAGTTCTTC. Amino acid sequence: CASSSGLAANEQFF.

The rearrangement links TRBV11-1 to TRBJ2-5; a possible D gene is TRBD2 (5 bases). V was shortened by 6 bases and J by 5 bases, with 16 bases between the two germline ends. Germline V lookup: CDR1 SGHAT, CDR2 FQDESV (reference sequence). The CDR3 has 14 residues. CDR3 loop: CASSFGGFGETQYF. In DNA, the CDR3 is TGTGCCAGCAGTTTTGGCGGGTTCGGTGAGACCCAGTACTTC.

The chain is built from TRBV6-5 and TRBJ1-5; 9 bases are shared with TRBD1. The ends lost 8 bases at V and 1 base at J; junction bases unmatched: 6. The CDR3 covers 15 residues. Germline V gene lookup returns CDR1 MNHEY and CDR2 SVGAGI. The CDR3 loop is CASAEQGASNQPQHF. The CDR3 region has the DNA TGTGCCAGCGCCGAACAGGGGGCGAGCAATCAGCCCCAGCATTTT.